This TCR beta chain was identified during a study of T cells in Graves' hyperthyroidism and ophthalmopathy. Study-level findings and limits: The model forecast ophthalmopathy, anticipating it by a median approximately 7 months before onset.

CDR1 is MNHNS, CDR2 SASEGT, per germline. The CDR3 has 14 amino acids. V gave up 4 bases and J gave up 7 bases; unmatched junction bases: 7. Many counts were recorded for this clonotype. Its antigen is unknown. Amplified TCR beta CDR3 regions derived from RNA transcripts. Carried out on the TCR CDR3, a first-round RT-PCR used the HTBI primer set. MiXCR was run by TCRdb on the multiplex PCR reads, yielding one entry per CDR3 protein. This table holds 690,000 or so distinct CDR3 sequences, around a sixth found once. The rearrangement uses TRBV6-1 and TRBJ1-1; 9 bases agree with TRBD1. The clonotype comes from a woman between 50 and 59 years old with Graves' hyperthyroidism that later progressed to Graves' ophthalmopathy. What was sequenced was blood. The CDR3 DNA reads TGTGCCAGCAGTGGGACGGGACAGGGCGATGAAGCTTTCTTT. Translation: CASSGTGQGDEAFF.